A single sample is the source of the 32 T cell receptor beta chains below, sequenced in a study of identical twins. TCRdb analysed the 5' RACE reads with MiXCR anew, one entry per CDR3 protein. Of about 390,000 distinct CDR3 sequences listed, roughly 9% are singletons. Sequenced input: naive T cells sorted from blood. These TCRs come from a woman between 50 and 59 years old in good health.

The CDR3 bases are TGTGCCAGCAGCCCAGAGAGGACAGGGGTCACGCAGTATTTT. Residues: CASSPERTGVTQYF. This chain connects TRBV5-4 to TRBJ2-3; 9 bases map to TRBD1. CDR1 and CDR2 from the germline V gene are SGHNT and YYREEE (reference sequence). J gave up 9 bases and V 4 bases, and 9 bases lay outside the gene matches. There are 14 residues in the CDR3.

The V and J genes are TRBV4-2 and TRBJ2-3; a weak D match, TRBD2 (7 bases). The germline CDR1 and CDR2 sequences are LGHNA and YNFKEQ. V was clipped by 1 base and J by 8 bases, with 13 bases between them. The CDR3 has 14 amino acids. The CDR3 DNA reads TGTGCCAGCAGCCAAGGGGAGGGAGGGGGTACGCAGTATTTT. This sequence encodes CASSQGEGGGTQYF.

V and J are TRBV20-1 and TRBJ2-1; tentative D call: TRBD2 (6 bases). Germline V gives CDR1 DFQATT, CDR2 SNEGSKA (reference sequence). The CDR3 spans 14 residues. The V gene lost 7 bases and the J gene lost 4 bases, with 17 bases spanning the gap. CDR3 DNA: TGCAGTGTTGAGCCGGGACTCCGATACAATGAGCAGTTCTTC. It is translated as CSVEPGLRYNEQFF.

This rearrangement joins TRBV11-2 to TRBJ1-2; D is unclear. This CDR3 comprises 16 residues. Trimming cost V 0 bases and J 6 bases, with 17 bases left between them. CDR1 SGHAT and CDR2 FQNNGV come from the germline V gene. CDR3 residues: CASSLDRSERLDGYTF. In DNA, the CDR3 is TGTGCCAGCAGCTTAGATCGTTCCGAACGTCTAGATGGCTACACCTTC. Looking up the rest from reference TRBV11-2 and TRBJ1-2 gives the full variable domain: EAGVAQSPRYKIIEKRQSVAFWCNPISGHATLYWYQQILGQGPKLLIQFQNNGVVDDSQLPKDRFSAERLKGVDSTLKIQPAKLEDSAVYLCASSLDRSERLDGYTFGSGTRLTVV.

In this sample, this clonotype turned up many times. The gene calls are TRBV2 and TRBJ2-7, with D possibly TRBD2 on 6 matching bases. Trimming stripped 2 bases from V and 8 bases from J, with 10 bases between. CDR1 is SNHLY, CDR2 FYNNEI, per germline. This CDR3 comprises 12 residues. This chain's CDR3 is CASSETSNKQYV. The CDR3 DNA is TGTGCCAGCAGTGAAACTAGCAACAAGCAGTACGTC.

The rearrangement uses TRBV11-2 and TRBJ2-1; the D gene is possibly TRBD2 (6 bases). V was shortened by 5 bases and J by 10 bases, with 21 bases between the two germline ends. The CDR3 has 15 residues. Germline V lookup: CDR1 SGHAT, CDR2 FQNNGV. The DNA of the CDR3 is TGTGCCAGCAGCGAAGGACTAATGCCCAACGAGGAGCAGTTCTTC. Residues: CASSEGLMPNEEQFF. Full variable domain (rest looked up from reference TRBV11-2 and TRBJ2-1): EAGVAQSPRYKIIEKRQSVAFWCNPISGHATLYWYQQILGQGPKLLIQFQNNGVVDDSQLPKDRFSAERLKGVDSTLKIQPAKLEDSAVYLCASSEGLMPNEEQFFGPGTRLTVL.

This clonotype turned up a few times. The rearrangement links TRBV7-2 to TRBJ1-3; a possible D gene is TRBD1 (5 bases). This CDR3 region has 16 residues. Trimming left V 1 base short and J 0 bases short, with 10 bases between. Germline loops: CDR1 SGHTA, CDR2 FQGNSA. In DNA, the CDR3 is TGTGCCAGCAGCTTAGGGGTCAGGGACTCTGGAAACACCATATATTTT. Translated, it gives CASSLGVRDSGNTIYF.

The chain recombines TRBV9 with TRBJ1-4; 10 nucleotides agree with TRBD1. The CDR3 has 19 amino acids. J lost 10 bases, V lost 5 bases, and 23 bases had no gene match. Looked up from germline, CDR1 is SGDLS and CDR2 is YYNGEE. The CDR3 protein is CASSLHKNQRRTGGGKLFF. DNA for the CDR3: TGTGCCAGCAGTTTACATAAGAATCAACGGAGGACAGGGGGAGGAAAACTGTTTTTT. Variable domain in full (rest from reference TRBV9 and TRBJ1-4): DSGVTQTPKHLITATGQRVTLRCSPRSGDLSVYWYQQSLDQGLQFLIQYYNGEERAKGNILERFSAQQFPDLHSELNLSSLELGDSALYFCASSLHKNQRRTGGGKLFFGSGTQLSVL.

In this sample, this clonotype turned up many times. CDR3 residues: CASSEGTSGYNEQFF. CDR3 sequence (DNA): TGTGCCAGCAGTGAAGGAACTAGCGGTTACAATGAGCAGTTCTTC. This rearrangement joins TRBV27 to TRBJ2-1; 8 bases fit TRBD2. Trimming took 5 bases from V and 4 from J; bases not matched to a gene: 7. The germline V gene encodes CDR1 MNHEY and CDR2 SMNVEV (reference sequence). This CDR3 spans 15 amino acids.

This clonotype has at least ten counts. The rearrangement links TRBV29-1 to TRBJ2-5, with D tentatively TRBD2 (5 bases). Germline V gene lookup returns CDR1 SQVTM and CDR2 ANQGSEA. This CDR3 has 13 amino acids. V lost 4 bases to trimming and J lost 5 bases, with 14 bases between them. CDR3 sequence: CSVGAAVFETQYF. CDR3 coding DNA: TGCAGCGTTGGGGCAGCGGTTTTTGAGACCCAGTACTTC.

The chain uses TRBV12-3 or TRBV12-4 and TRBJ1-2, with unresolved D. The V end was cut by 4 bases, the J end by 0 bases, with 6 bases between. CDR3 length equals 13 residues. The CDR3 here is CASSSLTNYGYTF. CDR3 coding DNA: TGTGCCAGCAGTTCCCTAACTAACTATGGCTACACCTTC.

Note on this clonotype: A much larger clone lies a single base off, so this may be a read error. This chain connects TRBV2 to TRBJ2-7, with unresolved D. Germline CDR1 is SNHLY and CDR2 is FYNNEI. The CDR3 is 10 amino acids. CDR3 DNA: TGTGCCAGCACTTCCTACGAGCAGCACGTC. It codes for CASTSYEQHV.

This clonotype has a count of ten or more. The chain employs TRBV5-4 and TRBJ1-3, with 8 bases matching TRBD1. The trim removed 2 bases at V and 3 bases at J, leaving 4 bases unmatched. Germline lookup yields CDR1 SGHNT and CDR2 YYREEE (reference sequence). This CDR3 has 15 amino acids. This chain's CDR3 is CASSFAGGGGNTIYF. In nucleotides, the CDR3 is TGTGCCAGCAGCTTCGCAGGGGGCGGTGGAAACACCATATATTTT.

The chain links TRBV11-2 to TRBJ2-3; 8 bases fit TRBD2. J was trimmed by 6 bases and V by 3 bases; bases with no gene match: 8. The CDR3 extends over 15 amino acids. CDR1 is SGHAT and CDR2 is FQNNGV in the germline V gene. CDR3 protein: CASSFSGILEDTQYF. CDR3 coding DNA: TGTGCCAGCAGCTTTAGCGGGATATTGGAGGATACGCAGTATTTT.

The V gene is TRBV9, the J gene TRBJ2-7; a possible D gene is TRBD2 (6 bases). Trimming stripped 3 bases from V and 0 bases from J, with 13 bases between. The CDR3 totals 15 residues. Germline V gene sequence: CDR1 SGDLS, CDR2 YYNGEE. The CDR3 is CASSATGLPSYEQYF. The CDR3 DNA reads TGTGCCAGCAGCGCTACGGGACTCCCCTCCTACGAGCAGTACTTC. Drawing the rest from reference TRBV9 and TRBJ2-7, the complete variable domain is DSGVTQTPKHLITATGQRVTLRCSPRSGDLSVYWYQQSLDQGLQFLIQYYNGEERAKGNILERFSAQQFPDLHSELNLSSLELGDSALYFCASSATGLPSYEQYFGPGTRLTVT.

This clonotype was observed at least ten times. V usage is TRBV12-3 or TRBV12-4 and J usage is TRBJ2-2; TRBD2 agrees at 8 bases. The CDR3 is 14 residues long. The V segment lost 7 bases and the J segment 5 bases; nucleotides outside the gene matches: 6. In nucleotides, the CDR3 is TGTGCCAGCACCCTGCGGGGGGTGACCGGGGAGCTGTTTTTT. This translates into CASTLRGVTGELFF.

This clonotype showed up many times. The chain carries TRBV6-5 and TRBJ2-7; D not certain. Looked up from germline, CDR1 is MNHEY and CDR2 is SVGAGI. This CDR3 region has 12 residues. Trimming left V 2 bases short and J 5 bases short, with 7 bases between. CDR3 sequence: CASSYPPDEQYF. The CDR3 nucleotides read TGTGCCAGCAGTTACCCACCGGACGAGCAGTACTTC.

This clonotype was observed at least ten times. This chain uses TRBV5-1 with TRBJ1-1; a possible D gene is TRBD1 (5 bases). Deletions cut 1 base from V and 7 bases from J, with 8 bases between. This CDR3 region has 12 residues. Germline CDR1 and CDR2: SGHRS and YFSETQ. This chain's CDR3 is CASSLKGLEAFF. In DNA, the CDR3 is TGCGCCAGCAGCTTGAAGGGGCTTGAAGCTTTCTTT.

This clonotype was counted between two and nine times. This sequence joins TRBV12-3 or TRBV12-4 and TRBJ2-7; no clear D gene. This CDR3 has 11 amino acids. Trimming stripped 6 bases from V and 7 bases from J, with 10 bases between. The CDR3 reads CASSDMGEQYF. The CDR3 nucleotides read TGTGCCAGCAGCGACATGGGGGAGCAGTACTTC.

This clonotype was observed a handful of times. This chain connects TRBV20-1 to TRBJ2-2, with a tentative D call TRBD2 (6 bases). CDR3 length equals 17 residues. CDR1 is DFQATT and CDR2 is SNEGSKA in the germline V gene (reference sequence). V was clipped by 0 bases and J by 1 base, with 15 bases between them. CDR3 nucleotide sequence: TGCAGTGCTAGAGATTCGGCCCAGCGGGTGAACACCGGGGAGCTGTTTTTT. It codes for CSARDSAQRVNTGELFF.

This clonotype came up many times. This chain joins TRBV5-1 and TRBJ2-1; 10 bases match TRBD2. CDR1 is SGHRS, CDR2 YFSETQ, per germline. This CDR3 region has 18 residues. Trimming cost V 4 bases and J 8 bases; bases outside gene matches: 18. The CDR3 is CASSPLTSGMSTGDEQFF. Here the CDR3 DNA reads TGCGCCAGCAGCCCCCTCACTAGCGGGATGTCGACTGGCGATGAGCAGTTCTTC.

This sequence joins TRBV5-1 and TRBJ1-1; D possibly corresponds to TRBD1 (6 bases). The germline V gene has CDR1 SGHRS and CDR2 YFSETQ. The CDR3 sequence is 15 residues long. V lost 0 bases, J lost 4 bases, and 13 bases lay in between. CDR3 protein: CASSLGGVGGTEAFF. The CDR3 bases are TGCGCCAGCAGCTTGGGCGGCGTAGGGGGCACTGAAGCTTTCTTT.

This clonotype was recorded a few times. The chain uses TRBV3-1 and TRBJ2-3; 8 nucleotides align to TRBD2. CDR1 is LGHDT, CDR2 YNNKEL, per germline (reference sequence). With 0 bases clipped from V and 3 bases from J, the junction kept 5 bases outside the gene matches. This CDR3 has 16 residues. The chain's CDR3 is CASSQDGAGGTDTQYF. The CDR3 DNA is TGTGCCAGCAGCCAAGATGGGGCGGGAGGAACAGATACGCAGTATTTT.

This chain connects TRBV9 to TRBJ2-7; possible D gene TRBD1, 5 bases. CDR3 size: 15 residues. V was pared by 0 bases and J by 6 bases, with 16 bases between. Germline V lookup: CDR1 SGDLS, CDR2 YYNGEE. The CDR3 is CASSVGVHKGVEQYF. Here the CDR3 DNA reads TGTGCCAGCAGCGTAGGAGTCCACAAAGGGGTCGAGCAGTACTTC.

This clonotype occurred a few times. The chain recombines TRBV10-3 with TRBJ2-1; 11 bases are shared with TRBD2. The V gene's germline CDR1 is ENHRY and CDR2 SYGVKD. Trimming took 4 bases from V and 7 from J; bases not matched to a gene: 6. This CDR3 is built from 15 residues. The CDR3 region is CAISVSLAGGNEQFF. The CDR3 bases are TGTGCCATCAGTGTTAGCCTAGCGGGGGGTAATGAGCAGTTCTTC.

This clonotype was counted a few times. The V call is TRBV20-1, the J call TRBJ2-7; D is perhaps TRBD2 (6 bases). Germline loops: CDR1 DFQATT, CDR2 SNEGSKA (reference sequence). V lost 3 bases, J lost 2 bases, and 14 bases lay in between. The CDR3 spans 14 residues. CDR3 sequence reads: CSARDKRVTYEQYF. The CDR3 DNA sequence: TGCAGTGCTAGGGATAAGCGGGTCACCTACGAGCAGTACTTC.

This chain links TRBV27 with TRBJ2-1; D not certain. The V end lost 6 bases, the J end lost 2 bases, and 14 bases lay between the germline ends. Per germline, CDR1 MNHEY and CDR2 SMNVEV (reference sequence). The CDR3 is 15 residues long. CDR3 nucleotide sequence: TGTGCCAGCAGCATTCCCGAGTCGCCCTACAATGAGCAGTTCTTC. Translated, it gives CASSIPESPYNEQFF.

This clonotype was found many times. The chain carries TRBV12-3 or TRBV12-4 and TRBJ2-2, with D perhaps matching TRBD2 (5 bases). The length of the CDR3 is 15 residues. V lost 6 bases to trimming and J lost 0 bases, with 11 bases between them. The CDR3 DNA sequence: TGTGCCAGCAGAGGACTGGATTCGAACACCGGGGAGCTGTTTTTT. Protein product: CASRGLDSNTGELFF.

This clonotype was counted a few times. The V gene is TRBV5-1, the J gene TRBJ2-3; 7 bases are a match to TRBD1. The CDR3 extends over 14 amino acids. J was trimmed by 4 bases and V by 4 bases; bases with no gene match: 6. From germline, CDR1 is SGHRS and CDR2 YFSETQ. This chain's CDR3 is CASSGNRGADTQYF. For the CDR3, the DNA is TGCGCCAGCAGCGGCAACAGGGGAGCAGATACGCAGTATTTT. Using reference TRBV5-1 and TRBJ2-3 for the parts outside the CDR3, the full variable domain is KAGVTQTPRYLIKTRGQQVTLSCSPISGHRSVSWYQQTPGQGLQFLFEYFSETQRNKGNFPGRFSGRQFSNSRSEMNVSTLELGDSALYLCASSGNRGADTQYFGPGTRLTVL.

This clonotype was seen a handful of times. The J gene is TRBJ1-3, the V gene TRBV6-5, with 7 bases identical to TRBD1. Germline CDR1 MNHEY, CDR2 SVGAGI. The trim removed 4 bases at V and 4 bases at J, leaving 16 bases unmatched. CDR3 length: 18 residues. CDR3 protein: CASSLYSYRQGSGNTIYF. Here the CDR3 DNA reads TGTGCCAGCAGTTTATATTCGTATCGACAGGGTTCCGGAAACACCATATATTTT.

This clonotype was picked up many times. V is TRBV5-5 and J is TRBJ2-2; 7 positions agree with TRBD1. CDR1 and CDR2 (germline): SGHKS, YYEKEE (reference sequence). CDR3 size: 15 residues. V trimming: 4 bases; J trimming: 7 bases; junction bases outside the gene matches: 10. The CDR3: CASSPGTVFHGELFF. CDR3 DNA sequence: TGTGCCAGCAGCCCCGGGACAGTATTCCACGGGGAGCTGTTTTTT.

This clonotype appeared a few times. CDR3 DNA sequence: TGTGCCAGCAGTTTCGGGACTGGAAACACCATATATTTT. It is translated as CASSFGTGNTIYF. The chain recombines TRBV27 with TRBJ1-3; D not certain. The CDR3 length is 13 residues. Germline loops: CDR1 MNHEY, CDR2 SMNVEV (reference sequence). Deletions cut 3 bases from V and 2 bases from J, with 5 bases between.